Shown below are 23 T cell receptor beta chains from a single sample sequenced in a study of blood T cell repertoires in COVID-19. Using immunoSEQ multiplex PCR, the repertoire was profiled, and TCRdb retains in-frame clones only, with some absent. This sample has about 200,000 clones, with about 87% found just once. The material sequenced was PBMCs or T cells enriched from blood (not recorded which). The receptor set was obtained from a young man who had recovered from COVID-19.

The chain is built from TRBV12-3 or TRBV12-4 and TRBJ1-1; D might be TRBD1 (5 bases). V lost 2 bases and J lost 4, with 8 bases in between. The CDR3 extends over 13 amino acids. The CDR3, as DNA: TGTGCCAGCAGTTTACGGGGGGGCACTGAAGCTTTCTTT. Its translation: CASSLRGGTEAFF.

The chain employs TRBV13 and TRBJ2-1; weak D call: TRBD1 (6 bases). Germline assignment: CDR1 PRHDT and CDR2 FYEKMQ (reference sequence). The V and J ends lost 3 bases and 5 bases respectively, with 14 bases between them. CDR3 length equals 15 residues. CDR3 amino acids: CASSFPTGLNNEQFF. DNA of the CDR3: TGTGCCAGCAGCTTCCCCACAGGGTTAAACAATGAGCAGTTCTTC.

The chain couples TRBV4-1 to TRBJ2-1, with D maybe TRBD1 (6 bases). Germline V gene data show CDR1 as MGHRA and CDR2 as YSYEKL. The V and J ends lost 3 bases and 2 bases respectively, with 11 bases between them. The CDR3 spans 15 residues. The CDR3 loop is CASSQRTDPYNEQFF. The CDR3 DNA reads as TGCGCCAGCAGCCAGCGGACAGACCCCTACAATGAGCAGTTCTTC.

The chain couples TRBV19 to TRBJ1-1; D might be TRBD1 (5 bases). V was cut by 3 bases and J by 2 bases, with 10 bases left in between. Looked up from germline, CDR1 is LNHDA and CDR2 is SQIVND (reference sequence). The CDR3 length is 14 residues. The CDR3 spells CASSIVTVNTEAFF. CDR3 coding DNA: TGTGCCAGTAGTATCGTGACAGTTAACACTGAAGCTTTCTTT.

The J gene is TRBJ2-7, the V gene TRBV2, with 7 bases fitting TRBD1. The CDR3 extends over 14 amino acids. V shed 6 bases, J shed 5 bases, and the junction held 10 bases outside the gene matches. Germline assignment: CDR1 SNHLY and CDR2 FYNNEI. The CDR3 region is CASRDRDRGNEQYF. As DNA, the CDR3 is TGTGCCAGCAGGGACCGGGACAGAGGGAACGAGCAGTACTTC. Full variable domain (remainder filled in from reference TRBV2 and TRBJ2-7): EPEVTQTPSHQVTQMGQEVILRCVPISNHLYFYWYRQILGQKVEFLVSFYNNEISEKSEIFDDQFSVERPDGSNFTLKIRSTKLEDSAMYFCASRDRDRGNEQYFGPGTRLTVT.

V is TRBV28 and J is TRBJ2-7, with 9 bases lining up with TRBD2. J was trimmed by 4 bases and V by 7 bases; bases with no gene match: 2. CDR3 length equals 12 residues. CDR1 is MDHEN and CDR2 is SYDVKM in the germline V gene. The CDR3 DNA reads as TGTGCCAGCACGGGACTAGCTTACGAGCAGTACTTC. Its protein is CASTGLAYEQYF.

The chain joins TRBV3-1 (or the pseudogene TRBV3-2) to TRBJ1-5; D unresolved. Trimming stripped 1 base from V and 1 base from J, with 5 bases between. Germline V gene data show CDR1 as LGHDT and CDR2 as YNNKEL (reference sequence). The CDR3 is made up of 14 amino acids. CDR3 coding DNA: TGTGCCAGCAGCCAAGTGGGCAGCAATCAGCCCCAGCATTTT. Translation gives CASSQVGSNQPQHF.

This chain uses TRBV6-5 with TRBJ1-2, with 7 bases aligning to TRBD1. Germline lookup yields CDR1 MNHEY and CDR2 SVGAGI. This CDR3 comprises 15 residues. V trimming: 0 bases; J trimming: 6 bases; junction bases outside the gene matches: 7. This chain's CDR3 is CASSYSLTGRNGYTF. Written as DNA, the CDR3 is TGTGCCAGCAGTTACTCTCTGACAGGGAGAAATGGCTACACCTTC.

The chain carries TRBV4-3 and TRBJ2-7; tentatively, D is TRBD1 (5 bases). V dropped 1 base and J dropped 3 bases, with 10 bases sitting between them. The CDR3 runs 14 residues. Germline CDR1 and CDR2: LGHNA and YSLEER. Here the CDR3 DNA reads TGCGCCAGCAGCCAAGGCACAGGAAACTACGAGCAGTACTTC. Translated: CASSQGTGNYEQYF.

The rearrangement links TRBV7-6 to TRBJ2-1; 12 nucleotides match TRBD2. The germline gives CDR1 SGHVS, CDR2 FNYEAQ. Trimming removed 5 bases from V and 1 base from J; junction bases left unmatched: 6. The CDR3 covers 17 residues. CDR3 amino acids: CASSLGLAGHSYNEQFF. CDR3 coding DNA: TGTGCCAGCAGCCTCGGACTAGCGGGGCATTCCTACAATGAGCAGTTCTTC.

The chain combines TRBV5-6 with TRBJ2-2; a weak D match, TRBD2 (5 bases). The V and J ends lost 4 bases and 5 bases respectively, with 9 bases between them. Germline V gives CDR1 SGHDT, CDR2 YYEEEE. The CDR3 consists of 13 residues. The chain's CDR3 is CASSHGKTGELFF. The CDR3 nucleotides are TGTGCCAGCAGCCACGGGAAAACCGGGGAGCTGTTTTTT.

The J gene is TRBJ2-7, the V gene TRBV6-5, with TRBD2 matching over 9 bases. After removal of 1 base from V and 6 bases from J, the junction contained 7 bases not matched to a gene. The CDR3 covers 15 residues. The V gene's germline CDR1 is MNHEY and CDR2 SVGAGI. Here the CDR3 reads CASSYLGGGATEQYF. CDR3 DNA sequence: TGTGCCAGCAGTTACTTAGGCGGGGGGGCGACCGAGCAGTACTTC.

The rearrangement joins TRBV15 to TRBJ2-1, with D possibly matching TRBD2 (5 bases). V lost 1 base and J lost 8, with 18 bases in between. The CDR3 length is 16 residues. Germline assignment: CDR1 LNHNV and CDR2 YYDKDF (reference sequence). In nucleotides, the CDR3 is TGTGCCACCAGCAGAGTTTTCGGTGAGGACTTCGATGAGCAGTTCTTC. Translating it yields CATSRVFGEDFDEQFF.

On this clone: At the DNA level, this CDR3 is encoded by other sequences in the same sample as well. The V gene is TRBV19, the J gene TRBJ2-7; the match to TRBD1 covers 9 bases. This CDR3 has 14 amino acids. J was trimmed by 5 bases and V by 3 bases; bases with no gene match: 5. Germline V gene sequence: CDR1 LNHDA, CDR2 SQIVND (reference sequence). CDR3 in amino acids: CASSMGQGTHEQYF. The CDR3 DNA sequence: TGTGCCAGTAGTATGGGACAGGGTACCCACGAGCAGTACTTC.

This chain uses TRBV12-3 or TRBV12-4 with TRBJ1-6, with 7 bases fitting TRBD1. The V gene end was trimmed by 10 bases and the J gene end by 8 bases; junction bases not matched to a gene: 8. The CDR3 is 13 amino acids. The CDR3 DNA sequence: TGTGCCACCAAAGACAGGGATCATTCACCCCTCCACTTT. Residues: CATKDRDHSPLHF.

The chain has TRBV7-2 and TRBJ1-3; 8 nucleotides align to TRBD1. Losses at the gene ends were 5 bases for V and 2 bases for J; bases not matched to a gene: 8. CDR3 length: 16 amino acids. Germline assignment: CDR1 SGHTA and CDR2 FQGNSA. CDR3 DNA sequence: TGTGCCAGCAGCATAACATCGGACAGGGCTGGAAACACCATATATTTT. It is translated as CASSITSDRAGNTIYF.

This chain joins TRBV30 and TRBJ2-7; D possibly corresponds to TRBD2 (5 bases). Looked up from germline, CDR1 is GTSNPN and CDR2 is SVGIG (reference sequence). V was pared by 1 base and J by 9 bases, with 16 bases between. This CDR3 comprises 13 residues. The CDR3 reads CAWSGSPREGQYF. CDR3 DNA: TGTGCCTGGAGTGGCTCACCTCGGGAAGGGCAGTACTTC. Full variable domain (remainder filled in from reference TRBV30 and TRBJ2-7): SQTIHQWPATLVQPVGSPLSLECTVEGTSNPNLYWYRQAAGRGLQLLFYSVGIGQISSEVPQNLSASRPQDRQFILSSKKLLLSDSGFYLCAWSGSPREGQYFGPGTRLTVT.

The V gene is TRBV4-3, the J gene TRBJ2-2, with TRBD2 matching over 7 bases. This CDR3 comprises 16 residues. Germline V gene sequence: CDR1 LGHNA, CDR2 YSLEER. V shed 0 bases and J 5 bases; nucleotides not matched to a gene: 6. In DNA form, the CDR3 reads TGCGCCAGCAGCCAAGATTGGCGGGAGTGGACCGGGGAGCTGTTTTTT. Residues: CASSQDWREWTGELFF.

This clone appeared once. The rearrangement uses TRBV7-6 and TRBJ2-1, with D possibly being TRBD2 (6 bases). The CDR3 length is 16 residues. V was pared by 4 bases and J by 4 bases, with 17 bases between. Germline lookup yields CDR1 SGHVS and CDR2 FNYEAQ. The CDR3 coding sequence is TGTGCCAGCAGCTCGACTAGGAGCGGTGGTTACAATGAGCAGTTCTTC. This gives the protein CASSSTRSGGYNEQFF.

CDR3 loop: CASSQVPRDRGLGYTF. CDR3 DNA: TGCGCCAGCAGCCAAGTGCCCCGGGACAGGGGGCTTGGCTACACCTTC. The rearrangement links TRBV4-1 to TRBJ1-2; 12 nucleotides line up with TRBD1. The CDR3 consists of 16 residues. Germline lookup yields CDR1 MGHRA and CDR2 YSYEKL. Trimming at V came to 1 base and at J to 7 bases, leaving 7 bases not matched to a gene.

The chain combines TRBV6-5 with TRBJ1-6; TRBD1 matches at 10 bases. CDR1 and CDR2 from the germline V gene are MNHEY and SVGAGI. Trimming at V came to 4 bases and at J to 10 bases, leaving 4 bases not matched to a gene. The CDR3 is 14 amino acids. CDR3 sequence (DNA): TGTGCCAGCAGTTCGACAGGGGGCTCATCACCCCTCCACTTT. Its protein is CASSSTGGSSPLHF.

CDR3 sequence reads: CSDSGVSYNEQFF. As DNA, the CDR3 is TGCAGCGATAGCGGGGTTTCCTACAATGAGCAGTTCTTC. The J gene is TRBJ2-1, the V gene TRBV29-1; 8 positions match TRBD2. Looked up from germline, CDR1 is SQVTM and CDR2 is ANQGSEA. V lost 7 bases and J lost 1; bases outside the gene matches: 3. The CDR3 contains 13 residues.

Here the CDR3 DNA reads TGTGCCAGCAGCCTTCGAGAGGATTCACCCCTCCACTTT. This gives the protein CASSLREDSPLHF. The chain employs TRBV6-5 and TRBJ1-6; D gene uncertain. Trimming stripped 6 bases from V and 8 bases from J, with 11 bases between. CDR1 and CDR2 from the germline V gene are MNHEY and SVGAGI. This CDR3 spans 13 amino acids.